The T cell receptor beta chain described here comes from a study of control samples from healthy donors and cancer patients. This CDR3 contains 12 residues. Deletions cut 6 bases from V and 10 bases from J, with 10 bases between. Germline CDR1 MNHEY, CDR2 SVGEGT. Here immunoSEQ multiplex PCR was the method, and the copy in TCRdb shows in-frame clones only, minus some. The sample yields approximately 160,000 clones, approximately 94% seen once. This TCR came from a woman under 30 in good health. The chain recombines TRBV6-2 or TRBV6-3 with TRBJ1-6; no clear D gene. Sequencing was performed on blood. The CDR3 sequence is CASSPVGSPLHF. In DNA form, the CDR3 reads TGTGCCAGCAGCCCCGTCGGCTCACCCCTCCACTTT.